This T cell receptor beta chain was sequenced during a study of beta chain features in type 1 diabetes. Germline CDR1 reads SGHTA; CDR2 reads FQGNSA. CDR3 size: 14 residues. Unmatched junction bases numbered 10, after V lost 6 bases and J lost 6 bases. Since all of the isolated RNA was reverse transcribed, expressed TCRB transcripts were what got sequenced. Profiled with immunoSEQ multiplex PCR; TCRdb holds only in-frame clones, not every one. The sample yields over 150,000 clones, 10% seen once. This clone was detected a few times. Its antigen is undetermined. Whole-study findings and limits: All four CD4+ subsets of Type 1 diabetes patients contained TCRB CDR3s that were moderately but significantly shorter.

Material for sequencing was central memory CD4+ T cells from blood. The clonotype comes from a man aged 25 to 45 with type 1 diabetes. The chain recombines TRBV7-2 with TRBJ2-7; 8 positions agree with TRBD2. The chain's CDR3 is CASRLSGSPGEQYF. Here the CDR3 DNA reads TGTGCCAGCAGACTCAGCGGGAGCCCCGGCGAGCAGTACTTC.